Presented here are 10 T cell receptor beta chains from one specimen sequenced in a study of STAT5B mutations in CD4+ large granular lymphocyte leukemia. Data came from immunoSEQ multiplex PCR; TCRdb stores just in-frame clones and leaves some out. The repertoire holds around 37,000 clones, with 75% to 85% as singletons. Sequenced material: CD4+ T cells from blood buffy coats. These receptors originate from a human donor in good health.

This chain uses TRBV5-1 with TRBJ2-1; D is perhaps TRBD2 (6 bases). Germline CDR1 is SGHRS and CDR2 is YFSETQ. This CDR3 region has 16 residues. The V end was cut by 4 bases, the J end by 4 bases, with 18 bases between. The CDR3 reads CASSPGDSTGYNEQFF. CDR3 coding DNA: TGCGCCAGCAGCCCCGGGGACTCCACTGGGTACAATGAGCAGTTCTTC.

V is TRBV19 and J is TRBJ2-1, with 15 positions matching TRBD2. V was pared by 6 bases and J by 4 bases, with 7 bases of the junction left unmatched. This CDR3 is built from 17 residues. Germline V lookup: CDR1 LNHDA, CDR2 SQIVND (reference sequence). The CDR3 DNA is TGTGCCAGTAGAGGGACTAGCGGGGGGCCTAGGTACAATGAGCAGTTCTTC. Amino acids: CASRGTSGGPRYNEQFF. Full variable domain (outside the CDR3, taken from reference TRBV19 and TRBJ2-1): DGGITQSPKYLFRKEGQNVTLSCEQNLNHDAMYWYRQDPGQGLRLIYYSQIVNDFQKGDIAEGYSVSREKKESFPLTVTSAQKNPTAFYLCASRGTSGGPRYNEQFFGPGTRLTVL.

The V gene is TRBV28, the J gene TRBJ1-1, with D unresolved. This CDR3 spans 12 amino acids. With 8 bases removed from V and 3 bases from J, the gap between germline ends came to 10 bases. Germline V gene lookup returns CDR1 MDHEN and CDR2 SYDVKM. The CDR3 spells CASALFDTEAFF. The CDR3 DNA is TGTGCCAGCGCTCTTTTCGACACTGAAGCTTTCTTT.

This clone was picked up one time. The chain carries TRBV5-4 and TRBJ1-4; D is perhaps TRBD1 (5 bases). Germline V gives CDR1 SGHNT, CDR2 YYREEE (reference sequence). The length of the CDR3 is 16 residues. Trimming took 0 bases from V and 4 from J, leaving 13 bases between them. CDR3 in amino acids: CASSLVRAGSNEKLFF. The DNA for the CDR3 is TGTGCCAGCAGCTTGGTCAGGGCAGGGAGTAATGAAAAACTGTTTTTT. Full variable domain (rest looked up from reference TRBV5-4 and TRBJ1-4): ETGVTQSPTHLIKTRGQQVTLRCSSQSGHNTVSWYQQALGQGPQFIFQYYREEENGRGNFPPRFSGLQFPNYSSELNVNALELDDSALYLCASSLVRAGSNEKLFFGSGTQLSVL.

The chain is built from TRBV6-6 and TRBJ2-7; 8 positions agree with TRBD2. The CDR3 length is 12 residues. Unmatched junction bases numbered 0, after V lost 4 bases and J lost 4 bases. Per the germline V gene, CDR1 is MNHNY and CDR2 is SVGAGI (reference sequence). The CDR3 bases are TGTGCCAGCAGTTCTAGCGGGTACGAGCAGTACTTC. Residues: CASSSSGYEQYF.

CDR3 bases: TGTGCCAGCAGCCAAGTCTCTGCGGGGACGGGGGAGCAGTACTTC. Residues: CASSQVSAGTGEQYF. The gene calls are TRBV4-2 and TRBJ2-7; D possibly corresponds to TRBD2 (6 bases). This CDR3 contains 15 residues. V lost 1 base, J lost 7 bases, and 17 bases lay in between. Germline loops: CDR1 LGHNA, CDR2 YNFKEQ.

The chain couples TRBV25-1 to TRBJ2-3, with 14 bases identical to TRBD2. The CDR3 consists of 16 residues. The V and J ends lost 3 bases and 1 base, in that order; junction bases with no gene match: 0. From germline, CDR1 is MGHDK and CDR2 SYGVNS. The CDR3 nucleotides are TGTGCCAGCAGTGAGGGACTAGCGGGGGGCACAGATACGCAGTATTTT. As protein: CASSEGLAGGTDTQYF.

The chain couples TRBV27 to TRBJ1-1; D is ambiguous. This CDR3 region has 13 residues. The V gene lost 5 bases and the J gene lost 1 base, with 8 bases spanning the gap. Germline CDR1 MNHEY, CDR2 SMNVEV (reference sequence). This CDR3 is CASSLRPNTEAFF. The CDR3 DNA reads TGTGCCAGCAGTCTAAGACCGAACACTGAAGCTTTCTTT.

In its sample, this clone was seen once. The chain carries TRBV6-5 and TRBJ1-5; weak D call: TRBD1 (5 bases). Germline V gene data show CDR1 as MNHEY and CDR2 as SVGAGI. V lost 5 bases and J 4 bases, leaving 12 bases between the germline ends. This CDR3 comprises 14 residues. The CDR3 DNA reads as TGTGCCAGCAGTCATACAGGTTATAATCAGCCCCAGCATTTT. Translating it yields CASSHTGYNQPQHF.

The chain joins TRBV5-6 to TRBJ2-2; possible D gene TRBD2, 5 bases. Germline assignment: CDR1 SGHDT and CDR2 YYEEEE. The CDR3 consists of 14 residues. Trimming shortened V by 5 bases and J by 1 base, and 9 bases separated the two germline ends. The CDR3 sequence: CASRQAVNTGELFF. DNA of the CDR3: TGTGCCAGCAGACAAGCGGTGAACACCGGGGAGCTGTTTTTT.